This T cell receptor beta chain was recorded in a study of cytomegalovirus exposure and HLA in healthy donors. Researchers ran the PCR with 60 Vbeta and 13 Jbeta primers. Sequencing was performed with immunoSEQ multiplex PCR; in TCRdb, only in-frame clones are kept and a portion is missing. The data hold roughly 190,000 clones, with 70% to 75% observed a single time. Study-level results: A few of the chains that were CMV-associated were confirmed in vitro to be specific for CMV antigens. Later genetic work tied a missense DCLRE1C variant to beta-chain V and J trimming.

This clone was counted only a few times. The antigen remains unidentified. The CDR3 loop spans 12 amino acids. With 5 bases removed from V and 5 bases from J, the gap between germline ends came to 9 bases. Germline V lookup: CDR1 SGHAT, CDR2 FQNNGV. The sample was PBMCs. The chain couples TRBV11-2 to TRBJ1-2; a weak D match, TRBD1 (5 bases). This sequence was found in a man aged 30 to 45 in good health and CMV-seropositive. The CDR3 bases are TGTGCCAGCAGCATCAGGGATTATGGCTACACCTTC. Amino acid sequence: CASSIRDYGYTF.